This passage covers 7 T cell receptor beta chains from one sample sequenced in a study of early T cells in non-severe SARS-CoV-2 infection. One entry per CDR3 protein, called by TCRdb with MiXCR from the 5' RACE reads. The repertoire holds some 48,000 distinct CDR3 sequences, with 6% to 8% as singletons. Sequences were obtained from whole blood. All receptors come from an adult who was a healthcare worker with PCR-confirmed SARS-CoV-2 infection or an uninfected control (not recorded which).

In this sample, this clonotype turned up a few times. The V call is TRBV7-2, the J call TRBJ2-2; a possible D gene is TRBD1 (5 bases). The germline gives CDR1 SGHTA, CDR2 FQGNSA. The CDR3 is made up of 14 amino acids. The V and J ends lost 3 bases and 3 bases respectively, with 8 bases between them. DNA for the CDR3: TGTGCCAGCAGCTTGGGGCAGTACACCGGGGAGCTGTTTTTT. Encoded protein: CASSLGQYTGELFF.

The table lists this clonotype with many counts. The CDR3 here is CARSYTDGTGELFF. CDR3 nucleotides: TGTGCCAGAAGCTACACGGACGGCACCGGGGAGCTGTTTTTT. This chain joins TRBV5-3 and TRBJ2-2; D gene unclear. TRBV5-3 is identified as an open reading frame with a role that is uncertain. V was cut by 3 bases and J by 4 bases, with 10 bases left in between. The CDR3 spans 14 residues.

This sequence joins TRBV7-8 and TRBJ1-2; D is perhaps TRBD1 (6 bases). In germline, CDR1 is SGHVS, CDR2 FQNEAQ. The CDR3 spans 15 residues. Trimming took 5 bases from V and 0 from J, leaving 13 bases between them. The CDR3 loop reads CASSTLSGANYGYTF. CDR3 bases: TGTGCCAGCAGCACGCTGTCAGGGGCTAACTATGGCTACACCTTC.

The sample holds a few counts of this clonotype. This chain uses TRBV20-1 with TRBJ2-7, with 12 bases fitting TRBD1. This CDR3 is 14 amino acids long. From germline, CDR1 is DFQATT and CDR2 SNEGSKA (reference sequence). V trimming: 2 bases; J trimming: 9 bases; junction bases outside the gene matches: 8. The CDR3 DNA follows: TGCAGTGCTAGACCGGGACAGGGGGCTGAAGCGCAGTACTTC. Translating gives CSARPGQGAEAQYF.

This clonotype was picked up a small number of times. The chain joins TRBV10-3 to TRBJ2-5, with a tentative D call TRBD1 (7 bases). This CDR3 contains 13 residues. Trimming left V 6 bases short and J 4 bases short, with 12 bases between. Germline loops: CDR1 ENHRY, CDR2 SYGVKD. CDR3 sequence: CAISPGGGETQYF. For the CDR3, the DNA is TGTGCCATCAGCCCAGGGGGAGGAGAGACCCAGTACTTC.

This clonotype was detected only a few times. The chain combines TRBV28 with TRBJ1-1; TRBD1 matches 9 bases. The germline V gene encodes CDR1 MDHEN and CDR2 SYDVKM. The CDR3 is 14 amino acids. V dropped 7 bases and J dropped 2; count of bases not matched to a gene: 5. CDR3 loop: CASNNRGQNTEAFF. The CDR3 bases are TGTGCCAGCAACAACAGGGGGCAAAACACTGAAGCTTTCTTT.

This clonotype came up many times. The chain is built from TRBV20-1 and TRBJ1-5; D might be TRBD1 (5 bases). The germline V and J ends were trimmed by 0 bases and 3 bases, with 9 bases remaining between them. The CDR3 runs 14 residues. The germline V gene encodes CDR1 DFQATT and CDR2 SNEGSKA (reference sequence). The CDR3 loop is CSAREGVINQPQHF. The DNA for the CDR3 is TGCAGTGCTAGAGAAGGGGTAATCAATCAGCCCCAGCATTTT.